One T cell receptor beta chain is described in this entry. No antigen is known for it. No much larger clonotype is one base removed from it; base qualities were not supplied. Sequencing instrument: Illumina HiSeq 2500. Quantitative 5'-RACE with molecular barcodes was used to prepare TCR beta libraries. As for the authors' bioinformatics: Disease-linked TCR variants were identified with a new computational method built on a probabilistic model of VDJ rearrangement. TCRdb cleaned the public reads at Q25 with fastp, built clones with MiXCR and kept in-frame beta chains. Each entry merges the rows of one CDR3 protein and shows their most common DNA and genes. These V and J calls rely on TCRdb rather than the paper's analysis. This sample gives a few hundred thousand distinct CDR3 sequences in total; approximately 20% of them show up just once. The ten largest clones capture roughly 42% of the sample. This entry comes from a study of CD8 T cells in ankylosing spondylitis (dated by TCRdb to 2016 to 2017). Some background on the complete study: The study profiled T cell receptor beta repertoires in healthy donors and ankylosing spondylitis patients to find disease-linked TCR variants. Peripheral blood was sampled, and synovial fluid was also collected from ankylosing spondylitis patients. The full study cohort comprised about 24 ankylosing spondylitis patients and some 100 healthy donors.

The CDR3 goes from the cysteine to the phenylalanine over 16 residues. The DNA shown is the 48-base CDR3, in frame from base 1. Trimming costs V 1 base and J 5 bases, and their ends lie 14 bases apart. The study at large found these results: The disease-linked clones were reported as significantly enriched in matched synovial fluid samples from ankylosing spondylitis patients. Some motif variants had previously been reported in the synovial fluid and blood of reactive arthritis patients, which suggests shared mechanisms of disease initiation. A TCR beta motif made up of fewer than 10 highly homologous amino acid variants appeared to be characteristic of blood from ankylosing spondylitis patients. The disease-linked clones had a CD8+ phenotype and were found at relatively low frequencies in peripheral blood.

The TCR was taken from a male donor with ankylosing spondylitis. Sequencing was performed on blood, either unsorted or a sorted T cell fraction (not recorded which). The sequence joins TRBV12-3 or TRBV12-4 to TRBJ2-2; the D gene cannot be resolved reliably. The base sequence is TGTGCCAGCAGTTTAGATTCCTACACAAGGACCGGGGAGCTGTTTTTT. This sequence encodes CASSLDSYTRTGELFF.